The next 10 T cell receptor beta chains were all read from a single sample in a study of shared clonotypes between healthy human individuals. Naive CD8 cells were CD45RO-negative, positively selected for CCR7, excluding terminally differentiated effector memory CD45RA+ cells. The table came from immunoSEQ multiplex PCR; TCRdb's copy has only in-frame clones and leaves some out. The sample shows under 2,000,000 clones, less than 95% of them seen only once. Material: naive CD8+ T cells sorted from blood. The source is a man aged 18 to 30 in good health.

V and J are TRBV2 and TRBJ2-1; 13 nucleotides align to TRBD2. V gave up 1 base and J gave up 4 bases; unmatched junction bases: 4. Germline V gene lookup returns CDR1 SNHLY and CDR2 FYNNEI. This CDR3 is built from 17 residues. Here the CDR3 reads CASSEGLAGGLYNEQFF. In nucleotides, the CDR3 is TGTGCCAGCAGTGAAGGACTAGCGGGGGGACTTTACAATGAGCAGTTCTTC. Drawing the rest from reference TRBV2 and TRBJ2-1, the complete variable domain is EPEVTQTPSHQVTQMGQEVILRCVPISNHLYFYWYRQILGQKVEFLVSFYNNEISEKSEIFDDQFSVERPDGSNFTLKIRSTKLEDSAMYFCASSEGLAGGLYNEQFFGPGTRLTVL.

The rearrangement uses TRBV10-2 and TRBJ1-1; D is undetermined. V dropped 3 bases and J dropped 4 bases, with 12 bases sitting between them. Looked up from germline, CDR1 is WSHSY and CDR2 is SAAADI. This CDR3 is 14 amino acids long. For the CDR3, the DNA is TGCGCCAGCAGTGAAAGCTGGGGTATCACTGAAGCTTTCTTT. Translation: CASSESWGITEAFF.

Points on this clone: This sample also contains other DNA sequences that code for the same CDR3. The rearrangement joins TRBV28 to TRBJ1-1; TRBD1 matches 7 bases. Germline assignment: CDR1 MDHEN and CDR2 SYDVKM. V was pared by 3 bases and J by 5 bases, with 6 bases of the junction left unmatched. This CDR3 is built from 14 residues. The CDR3 nucleotides read TGTGCCAGCAGTTTTAGGGGGCTTGGAACTGAAGCTTTCTTT. Translating it yields CASSFRGLGTEAFF. The entire variable domain, with the rest obtained from reference TRBV28 and TRBJ1-1, is as follows: DVKVTQSSRYLVKRTGEKVFLECVQDMDHENMFWYRQDPGLGLRLIYFSYDVKMKEKGDIPEGYSVSREKKERFSLILESASTNQTSMYLCASSFRGLGTEAFFGQGTRLTVV.

CDR3 amino acids: CAERKGTGGTEQYF. The CDR3 coding sequence is TGTGCCGAGCGAAAGGGGACAGGTGGGACCGAGCAGTACTTC. V and J are TRBV2 and TRBJ2-7, with 8 bases identical to TRBD1. Trimming removed 11 bases from V and 6 bases from J; junction bases left unmatched: 15. The CDR3 has 14 residues. CDR1 is SNHLY and CDR2 is FYNNEI in the germline V gene.

V usage is TRBV20-1 and J usage is TRBJ2-5; D is uncertain. Looked up from germline, CDR1 is DFQATT and CDR2 is SNEGSKA (reference sequence). V gave up 0 bases and J gave up 5 bases, with 4 bases separating them. The CDR3 length is 11 residues. CDR3 residues: CSARESETQYF. The CDR3 nucleotides are TGCAGTGCTAGAGAGAGCGAGACCCAGTACTTC.

This clone was picked up one time. This chain links TRBV11-2 with TRBJ2-3, with 11 bases lining up with TRBD2. CDR1 is SGHAT and CDR2 is FQNNGV in the germline V gene. The CDR3 extends over 20 amino acids. The V and J ends lost 0 bases and 0 bases, in that order; junction bases with no gene match: 11. The CDR3 protein is CASSLDEGPSGGPSTDTQYF. CDR3 nucleotide sequence: TGTGCCAGCAGCTTAGATGAGGGTCCTAGCGGGGGGCCTAGCACAGATACGCAGTATTTT. Full variable domain (rest looked up from reference TRBV11-2 and TRBJ2-3): EAGVAQSPRYKIIEKRQSVAFWCNPISGHATLYWYQQILGQGPKLLIQFQNNGVVDDSQLPKDRFSAERLKGVDSTLKIQPAKLEDSAVYLCASSLDEGPSGGPSTDTQYFGPGTRLTVL.

The rearrangement links TRBV28 to TRBJ1-5, with a weak D call TRBD1 (6 bases). Germline V gives CDR1 MDHEN, CDR2 SYDVKM. V lost 9 bases to trimming and J lost 0 bases, with 24 bases between them. There are 18 residues in the CDR3. The CDR3: CASGPLRDMRYSNQPQHF. CDR3 coding DNA: TGTGCCAGTGGCCCCTTGCGGGACATGCGATATAGCAATCAGCCCCAGCATTTT.

This chain joins TRBV15 and TRBJ2-5, with TRBD1 matching 11 bases. The V gene end was trimmed by 5 bases and the J gene end by 4 bases; junction bases not matched to a gene: 9. Germline V lookup: CDR1 LNHNV, CDR2 YYDKDF (reference sequence). CDR3 size: 16 residues. The CDR3 DNA follows: TGTGCCACCAGCTGGAGTGGGACAGGGGGACGAGAGACCCAGTACTTC. It codes for CATSWSGTGGRETQYF.

This sequence joins TRBV7-9 and TRBJ2-5; 9 bases are a match to TRBD2. The junction had 6 bases not matched to a gene; V was cut back by 8 bases and J by 2 bases. Per the germline V gene, CDR1 is SEHNR and CDR2 is FQNEAQ (reference sequence). The CDR3 is made up of 14 amino acids. The CDR3 here is CASPQAGGQETQYF. The CDR3 DNA reads TGTGCCAGCCCCCAGGCGGGGGGGCAAGAGACCCAGTACTTC.

This clone was detected once. V usage is TRBV6-1 and J usage is TRBJ2-2; D is possibly TRBD1 or TRBD2 (7 bases each). The ends were cut back, 7 bases at V and 5 bases at J, with 11 bases in the middle. CDR3 length equals 13 residues. Germline values: CDR1 MNHNS, CDR2 SASEGT. The CDR3 DNA is TGTGCCAGCAATCAGGGGGGGACCGGGGAGCTGTTTTTT. Translated, it gives CASNQGGTGELFF.